A selection of T cell receptor beta chains follows, all from one sample in a study of cytomegalovirus exposure and HLA in healthy donors. Produced via immunoSEQ multiplex PCR; TCRdb's table is partial and in-frame only. This table holds around 80,000 clones. Specimen: PBMCs. The receptor set was obtained from a boy younger than 18 in good health and CMV-seronegative. CDR3s include the opening cysteine and the closing phenylalanine or tryptophan. D genes are given only for firm matches.

J,D,V,DNA,CDR3
TRBJ2-7,TRBD1,TRBV4-1,TGCGCCAGCAGCCAAGATAGGGGGCTCAATTACGAGCAGTACTTC,CASSQDRGLNYEQYF
TRBJ1-5,TRBD1,TRBV7-9,TGTGCCAGCAGCCCCGGGGACAGCGACGCTTATAGCAATCAGCCCCAGCATTTT,CASSPGDSDAYSNQPQHF
TRBJ1-1,TRBD1,TRBV4-2,TGTGCCAGCAGCACACACAGGGGACTGAACACTGAAGCTTTCTTT,CASSTHRGLNTEAFF
TRBJ2-1,-,TRBV29-1,TGCAGCGTTGAAGGGGAGGCCGACAATGAGCAGTTCTTC,CSVEGEADNEQFF
TRBJ1-2,TRBD1,TRBV6-6,TGTGCCAGCATACAACCGGGACAGAACTATGGCTACACCTTC,CASIQPGQNYGYTF
TRBJ2-2,TRBD1,TRBV9,TGTGCCAGCAGCGTTATGGACAGGGGGCCGACCGGGGAGCTGTTTTTT,CASSVMDRGPTGELFF
TRBJ1-3,TRBD1,TRBV4-2,TGTGCCAGCAGCCAAGTGTTGTTCCTCGGCAGGGGGTATTTCTCAGGAAACACCATATATTTT,CASSQVLFLGRGYFSGNTIYF
TRBJ2-7,TRBD2,TRBV4-1,TGCGCCAGCAGCCAAGTCGGGAGGCCCTACGAGCAGTACTTC,CASSQVGRPYEQYF
TRBJ2-5,TRBD2,TRBV5-6,TGTGCCAGCAGCATACTAGCGGGAGTTGGAGAGACCCAGTACTTC,CASSILAGVGETQYF
TRBJ2-5,TRBD2,TRBV27,TGTGCCGTGCGGGGGAGGCGGGAGACCCAGTACTTC,CAVRGRRETQYF
TRBJ2-5,-,TRBV19,TGTGCCAGTAGTTTTGGCGGGAACCAAGAGACCCAGTACTTC,CASSFGGNQETQYF
TRBJ2-7,-,TRBV5-1,TGCGCCAGCAGCTGGGACACCTACGAGCAGTACTTC,CASSWDTYEQYF
TRBJ2-3,TRBD2,TRBV4-1,TGCGCCAGCAGCCCCCACTCAACGGGATTACTAGCGGGGAAACCAGATACGCAGTATTTT,CASSPHSTGLLAGKPDTQYF
TRBJ2-5,TRBD2,TRBV10-3,TGTGCCACCTTAGCGGGCGGGGTCCAAGAGACCCAGTACTTC,CATLAGGVQETQYF
TRBJ1-4,TRBD1,TRBV5-1,TGCGCCAGCAGCCAAGGGACAGGGGGAGAAAAACTGTTTTTT,CASSQGTGGEKLFF
TRBJ2-2,-,TRBV7-8,TGTGCCAGCAGCTACCAAACATCATTCACCGGGGAGCTGTTTTTT,CASSYQTSFTGELFF
TRBJ1-5,TRBD1,TRBV7-9,TGTGCCAGCAGCTCCTGGACAGGGGGCAATCAGCACCAGCATTTT,CASSSWTGGNQHQHF
TRBJ2-6,TRBD2,TRBV29-1,TGCAGCGTTGAAGATTTCGGGGGGGGTTCTGGGGCCAACGTCCTGACTTTC,CSVEDFGGGSGANVLTF
TRBJ1-4,-,TRBV4-1,TGCGCCAGCAGCCAAGGGGGGAGGGGGGCCAAATCAACTAATGAAAAACTGTTTTTT,CASSQGGRGAKSTNEKLFF
TRBJ1-1,-,TRBV9,TGTGCCAGCAGCGTAGAATCGAGGGTACCTGAAGCTTTCTTT,CASSVESRVPEAFF
TRBJ1-1,-,TRBV25-1,TGTGCCATCCTACACTACGCTTTCTTT,CAILHYAFF
TRBJ2-1,-,TRBV2,TGTGCCAGCAGTGAACGGTTGGCGGGTGAAAATGAGCAGTTCTTC,CASSERLAGENEQFF
TRBJ1-2,-,TRBV29-1,TGCAGCGTTGACGCTTCCCAGGGACTTAACTATGGCTACACCTTC,CSVDASQGLNYGYTF
TRBJ2-5,TRBD2,TRBV7-2,TGTGCCAGCAGCTTAGCTGGGCTAGCGGCCCAAGAGACCCAGTACTTC,CASSLAGLAAQETQYF
TRBJ2-7,TRBD1,TRBV13,TGTGCCAGCAGCTTAGTCGGGACAGGGACCTACGAGCAGTACTTC,CASSLVGTGTYEQYF
TRBJ2-7,TRBD1,TRBV19,TGTGCCAGTAGTGTACAGGGGGCGTCACGTCACGAGCAGTACTTC,CASSVQGASRHEQYF
TRBJ1-3,-,TRBV4-3,TGCGCCAGCAGTCTAGTGGTAGGGAGCTCTGGAAACACCATATATTTT,CASSLVVGSSGNTIYF
TRBJ1-2,TRBD1,TRBV6-5,TGTGCCAGCAGTTTCGACAGGGCCACCCGCTATGGCTACACCTTC,CASSFDRATRYGYTF
TRBJ2-2,-,TRBV6-1,TGTGCCAGCTCCCTCTACCCCTCGACCGGGGAGCTGTTTTTT,CASSLYPSTGELFF
TRBJ2-3,TRBD2,TRBV6-5,TGTGCCAGCAGTTCCCGACTAGCGATCACAGATACGCAGTATTTT,CASSSRLAITDTQYF
TRBJ1-3,-,TRBV5-5,TGTGCCAGCAGCTCCCCTGGCGGGGGAGAACGGGGAAACACCATATATTTT,CASSSPGGGERGNTIYF
TRBJ2-7,TRBD2,TRBV7-2,TGTGCCAGCAGCCGAATGGGTTCGGGACTAGCGGGAGCGGGGCAGTACTTC,CASSRMGSGLAGAGQYF
TRBJ2-1,TRBD2,TRBV7-2,TGTGCCAGCAGCCAGGGACTAGCGGTTCACAATGAGCAGTTCTTC,CASSQGLAVHNEQFF
TRBJ1-2,-,TRBV11-2,TGTGCCAGCAGCCTCTCGGAGGGGAACTATGGCTACACCTTC,CASSLSEGNYGYTF
TRBJ1-1,TRBD1,TRBV27,TGTGCCAGCAGTTTATCGGGGACAGGGGCCACTGAAGCTTTCTTT,CASSLSGTGATEAFF
TRBJ1-2,TRBD1,TRBV30,TGTGCCTGGAGCTGGACAGGGGGGGGCTATGGCTACACCTTC,CAWSWTGGGYGYTF
TRBJ1-2,TRBD1,TRBV5-6,TGTGCCAGCAGCTTGGGGTTTAGACAGGGGGCTCTCTATGGCTACACCTTC,CASSLGFRQGALYGYTF
TRBJ2-3,TRBD1,TRBV18,TGTGCCAGCTCATGGACAGGGGAGGCAGATAAGCAGTATTTT,CASSWTGEADKQYF
TRBJ2-2,-,TRBV9,TGTGCCAGCAGCGGGCGAGCGAGCACGAACACCGGGGAGCTGTTTTTT,CASSGRASTNTGELFF
TRBJ2-5,TRBD2,TRBV7-2,TGTGCCAGCAGCTCACCCCTTCTACTAGCGGGCCTTGGGGAGACCCAGTACTTC,CASSSPLLLAGLGETQYF
TRBJ2-7,-,TRBV10-3,TGTGCCATCAGGTCAGGGAGGTCCTACGAGCAGTACTTC,CAIRSGRSYEQYF
TRBJ2-7,TRBD1,TRBV9,TGTGCCAGCAGCGTAGACACAGGGGGCTTCTACGAGCAGTACTTC,CASSVDTGGFYEQYF
TRBJ2-7,-,TRBV7-9,TGTGCCAGCAGCTTAGCGGGAGGAGAAGGTACCTACGAGCAGTACTTC,CASSLAGGEGTYEQYF
TRBJ2-3,-,TRBV9,TGTGCCAGCAGCGTAGCTGGGGGCGCTCCCGGGGATACGCAGTATTTT,CASSVAGGAPGDTQYF
TRBJ2-1,TRBD1,TRBV6-6,TGTGCCAGCAACCCAAGCGGGACAGGGGTCACCAATGAGCAGTTCTTC,CASNPSGTGVTNEQFF
TRBJ2-7,TRBD1,TRBV2,TGTGCCAGCAGCCGGACAGGGTTGTCCTACGAGCAGTACTTC,CASSRTGLSYEQYF
TRBJ1-2,-,TRBV7-6,TGTGCCAGCAGCGCAAGTACAGGGTACTATGGCTACACCTTC,CASSASTGYYGYTF
TRBJ2-2,TRBD2,TRBV6-1,TGTGCCAGCAGGGGAGCGGGAGACACCGGGGAGCTGTTTTTT,CASRGAGDTGELFF
TRBJ2-2,-,TRBV18,TGTGCCAGCTCAACGCGACAGGAGATAAGCACCGGGGAGCTGTTTTTT,CASSTRQEISTGELFF
TRBJ2-7,TRBD1,TRBV30,TGTGCCTGGAGTTCGCTGGGGGCAGGGGGCTCCGAGCAGTACTTC,CAWSSLGAGGSEQYF
TRBJ2-1,-,TRBV9,TGTGCCAGCAGCGTAGTGACTTCCCATGAGCAGTTCTTC,CASSVVTSHEQFF
TRBJ1-2,-,TRBV30,TGTGCCTGGAGCTTACACAAATACTATGGCTACACCTTC,CAWSLHKYYGYTF
TRBJ1-1,-,TRBV7-3,TGTGCCAGCAGCTTAGATAACACGGGGACTGCCATGAACACTGAAGCTTTCTTT,CASSLDNTGTAMNTEAFF
TRBJ2-1,TRBD2,TRBV27,TGTGCCAGCAGTCCAAACGCTAGCGGGAGGTATTACAATGAGCAGTTCTTC,CASSPNASGRYYNEQFF
TRBJ1-3,-,TRBV5-1,TGCGCCAGCAGCGGGCAAACAGGCACAGATCGAAACACCATATATTTT,CASSGQTGTDRNTIYF
TRBJ2-4,-,TRBV15,TGTGCCACCAGCAGAGCCAGGGTAGAGGCCAAAAACATTCAGTACTTC,CATSRARVEAKNIQYF
TRBJ2-3,TRBD2,TRBV4-1,TGCGCCAGCAGCCAAGATGGGACTAGCGGAAACACAGATACGCAGTATTTT,CASSQDGTSGNTDTQYF
TRBJ2-1,TRBD2,TRBV6-5,TGTGCCAGCACTGTACTAGCGGGAGCTGGTAATGAGCAGTTCTTC,CASTVLAGAGNEQFF
TRBJ2-7,TRBD1,TRBV18,TGTGCCAGCACCTATCTCCGTGGGGACAGCTCGTCCTACGAGCAGTACTTC,CASTYLRGDSSSYEQYF
TRBJ2-5,TRBD1,TRBV6-6,TGTGCCAGCAGTTACTCGAGGCACAGGGGAGCGGAGACCCAGTACTTC,CASSYSRHRGAETQYF